This T cell receptor beta chain originates from a study of blood T cells in healthy people across ages. V was clipped by 7 bases and J by 7 bases; unmatched bases: 11. This CDR3 comprises 14 residues. CDR1 MNHEY and CDR2 SMNVEV come from the germline V gene (reference sequence). With a J-beta primer mix and a sample-barcoded 5' primer, a second PCR ran 7 to 11 cycles. TCRdb used MiXCR to reprocess the 5' RACE reads, holding one entry per CDR3 protein. The table includes a few hundred thousand distinct CDR3 sequences, roughly 28% detected once. The chain carries TRBV27 and TRBJ1-2, with 8 bases lining up with TRBD1. The specimen was blood. The TCR originated in a woman in her seventies in good health. This chain's CDR3 is CASKNQGAGSGYTF. For the CDR3, the DNA is TGTGCCAGCAAAAACCAGGGGGCCGGTAGTGGCTACACCTTC.